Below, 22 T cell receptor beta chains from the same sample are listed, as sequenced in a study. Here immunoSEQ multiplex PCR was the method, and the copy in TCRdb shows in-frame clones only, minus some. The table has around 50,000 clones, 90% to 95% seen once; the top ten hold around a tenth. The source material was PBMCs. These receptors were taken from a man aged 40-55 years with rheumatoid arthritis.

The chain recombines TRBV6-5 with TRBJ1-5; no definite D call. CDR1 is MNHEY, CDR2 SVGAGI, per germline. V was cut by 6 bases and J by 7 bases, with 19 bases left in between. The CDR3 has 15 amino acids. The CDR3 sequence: CASRTGRFRRQPQHF. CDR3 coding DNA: TGTGCCAGCAGGACCGGCCGATTTCGACGCCAGCCCCAGCATTTT.

The CDR3 bases are TGTGCCAGTAGTATCCGGGGGAACAATCAGCCCCAGCATTTT. Protein: CASSIRGNNQPQHF. The V call is TRBV19, the J call TRBJ1-5, with D possibly being TRBD1 (5 bases). The germline V gene encodes CDR1 LNHDA and CDR2 SQIVND (reference sequence). Trimming removed 3 bases at V and 3 bases at J, with 9 bases between. The length of the CDR3 is 14 residues. The whole variable domain, filled in from reference TRBV19 and TRBJ1-5, reads DGGITQSPKYLFRKEGQNVTLSCEQNLNHDAMYWYRQDPGQGLRLIYYSQIVNDFQKGDIAEGYSVSREKKESFPLTVTSAQKNPTAFYLCASSIRGNNQPQHFGDGTRLSIL.

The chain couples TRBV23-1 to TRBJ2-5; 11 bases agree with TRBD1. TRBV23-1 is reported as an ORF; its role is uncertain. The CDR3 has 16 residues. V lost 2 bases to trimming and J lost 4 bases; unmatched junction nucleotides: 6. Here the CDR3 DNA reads TGCGCCAGCAGTCAAGTCTCCGGGACAGGGGGAGAGACCCAGTACTTC. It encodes CASSQVSGTGGETQYF.

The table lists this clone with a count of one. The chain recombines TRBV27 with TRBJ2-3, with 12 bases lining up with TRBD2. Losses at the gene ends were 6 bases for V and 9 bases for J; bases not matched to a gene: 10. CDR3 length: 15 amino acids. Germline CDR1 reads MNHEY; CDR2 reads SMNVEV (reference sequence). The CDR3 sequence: CASSRTSGERGTQYF. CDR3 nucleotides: TGTGCCAGCAGCCGGACTAGCGGGGAACGAGGGACGCAGTATTTT.

CDR3 amino acids: CSVDLGWRYTF. The CDR3 nucleotides are TGCAGCGTTGACCTGGGTTGGCGCTACACCTTC. The chain uses TRBV29-1 and TRBJ1-2; no clear D. The CDR3 has 11 residues. Germline values: CDR1 SQVTM, CDR2 ANQGSEA. V was clipped by 3 bases and J by 9 bases, with 11 bases between them.

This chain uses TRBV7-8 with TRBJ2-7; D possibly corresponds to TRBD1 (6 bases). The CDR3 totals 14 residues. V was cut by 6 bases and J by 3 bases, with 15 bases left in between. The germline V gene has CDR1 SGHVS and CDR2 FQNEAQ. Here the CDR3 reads CASRTGTPVYEQYF. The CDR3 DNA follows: TGTGCCAGCAGAACCGGGACACCTGTCTACGAGCAGTACTTC.

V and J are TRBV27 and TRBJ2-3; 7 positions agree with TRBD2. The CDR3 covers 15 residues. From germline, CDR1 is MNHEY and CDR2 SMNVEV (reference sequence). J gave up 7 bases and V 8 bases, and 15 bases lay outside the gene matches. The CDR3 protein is CASGASGEPVYTQYF. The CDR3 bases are TGTGCCAGCGGAGCTAGCGGCGAACCAGTATATACGCAGTATTTT.

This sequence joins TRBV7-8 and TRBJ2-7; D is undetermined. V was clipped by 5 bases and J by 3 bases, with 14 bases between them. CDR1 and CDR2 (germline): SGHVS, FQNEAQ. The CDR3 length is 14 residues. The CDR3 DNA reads TGTGCCAGCAGCCTCAGTGCGGTTTTCTACGAGCAGTACTTC. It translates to CASSLSAVFYEQYF. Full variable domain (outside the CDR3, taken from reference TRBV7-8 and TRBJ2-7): GAGVSQSPRYKVAKRGQDVALRCDPISGHVSLFWYQQALGQGPEFLTYFQNEAQLDKSGLPSDRFFAERPEGSVSTLKIQRTQQEDSAVYLCASSLSAVFYEQYFGPGTRLTVT.

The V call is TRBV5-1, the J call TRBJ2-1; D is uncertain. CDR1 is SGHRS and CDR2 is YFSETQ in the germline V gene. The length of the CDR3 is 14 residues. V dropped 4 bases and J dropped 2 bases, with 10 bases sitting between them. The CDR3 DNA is TGCGCCAGCAGCATGATGAGCCCCTACAATGAGCAGTTCTTC. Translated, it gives CASSMMSPYNEQFF.

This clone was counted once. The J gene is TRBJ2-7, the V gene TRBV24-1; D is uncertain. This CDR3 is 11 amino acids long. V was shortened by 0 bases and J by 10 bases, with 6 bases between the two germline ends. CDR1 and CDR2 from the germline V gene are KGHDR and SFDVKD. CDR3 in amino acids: CATSDLGSQYF. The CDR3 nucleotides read TGTGCCACCAGTGATTTGGGTAGTCAGTACTTC.

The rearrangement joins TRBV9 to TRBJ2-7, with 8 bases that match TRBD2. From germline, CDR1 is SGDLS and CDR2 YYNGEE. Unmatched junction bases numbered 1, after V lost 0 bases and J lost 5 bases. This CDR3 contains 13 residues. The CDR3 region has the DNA TGTGCCAGCAGCGTAGGAGCGGGGGACGAGCAGTACTTC. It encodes CASSVGAGDEQYF. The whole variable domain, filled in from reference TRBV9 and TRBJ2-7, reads DSGVTQTPKHLITATGQRVTLRCSPRSGDLSVYWYQQSLDQGLQFLIQYYNGEERAKGNILERFSAQQFPDLHSELNLSSLELGDSALYFCASSVGAGDEQYFGPGTRLTVT.

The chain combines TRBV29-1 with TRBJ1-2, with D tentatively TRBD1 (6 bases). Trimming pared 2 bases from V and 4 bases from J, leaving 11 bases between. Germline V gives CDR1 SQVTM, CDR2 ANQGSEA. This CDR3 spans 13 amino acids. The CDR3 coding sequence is TGCAGCGTTGAAAGGACAGCCATCTATGGCTACACCTTC. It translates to CSVERTAIYGYTF.

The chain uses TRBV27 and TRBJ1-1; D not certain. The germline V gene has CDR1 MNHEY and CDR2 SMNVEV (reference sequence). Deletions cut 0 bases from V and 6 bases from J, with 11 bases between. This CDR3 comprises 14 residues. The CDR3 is CASSLSGRSAEAFF. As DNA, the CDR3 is TGTGCCAGCAGTTTATCAGGGAGGTCTGCTGAAGCTTTCTTT.

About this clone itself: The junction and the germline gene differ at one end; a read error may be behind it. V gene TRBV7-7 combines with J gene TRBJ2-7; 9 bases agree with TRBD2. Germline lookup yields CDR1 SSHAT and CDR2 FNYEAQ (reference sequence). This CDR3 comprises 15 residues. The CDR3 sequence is CASSLGSGGTYEQYF. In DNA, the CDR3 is TGTGCTAGCAGCTTAGGTAGCGGGGGTACCTACGAGCAGTACTTC.

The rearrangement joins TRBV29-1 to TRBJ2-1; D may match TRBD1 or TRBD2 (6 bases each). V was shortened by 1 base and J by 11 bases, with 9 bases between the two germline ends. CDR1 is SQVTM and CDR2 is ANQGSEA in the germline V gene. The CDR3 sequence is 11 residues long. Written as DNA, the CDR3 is TGCAGCGTTGAAGGGGGGGCGCAGCAGTTCTTC. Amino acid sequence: CSVEGGAQQFF.

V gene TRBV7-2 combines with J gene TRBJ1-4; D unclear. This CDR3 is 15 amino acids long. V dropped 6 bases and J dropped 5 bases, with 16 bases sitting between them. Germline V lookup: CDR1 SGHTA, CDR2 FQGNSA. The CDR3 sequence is CASRASAQSNEKLFF. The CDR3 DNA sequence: TGTGCCAGCAGAGCTTCAGCACAGTCAAATGAAAAACTGTTTTTT.

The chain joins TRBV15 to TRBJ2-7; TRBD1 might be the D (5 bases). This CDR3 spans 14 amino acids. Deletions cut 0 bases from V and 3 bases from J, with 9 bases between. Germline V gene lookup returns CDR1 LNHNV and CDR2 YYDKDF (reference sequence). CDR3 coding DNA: TGTGCCACCAGCAGAGATAAAGGGGTCTACGAGCAGTACTTC. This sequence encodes CATSRDKGVYEQYF.

DNA of the CDR3: TGTGCCAGCTCGCTGGGATTAACCTACGAGCAGTACTTC. Its translation: CASSLGLTYEQYF. The chain carries TRBV18 and TRBJ2-7; D is ambiguous. V was shortened by 6 bases and J by 2 bases, with 11 bases between the two germline ends. The germline gives CDR1 KGHSH, CDR2 LQKENI. CDR3 length: 13 residues.

The DNA for the CDR3 is TGTGCCAGCAGCACCGACAGGGTTGGTACAGATACGCAGTATTTT. It translates to CASSTDRVGTDTQYF. This rearrangement joins TRBV6-5 to TRBJ2-3, with TRBD1 matching over 7 bases. Germline assignment: CDR1 MNHEY and CDR2 SVGAGI. The CDR3 sequence is 15 residues long. After removal of 6 bases from V and 3 bases from J, the junction contained 9 bases not matched to a gene.

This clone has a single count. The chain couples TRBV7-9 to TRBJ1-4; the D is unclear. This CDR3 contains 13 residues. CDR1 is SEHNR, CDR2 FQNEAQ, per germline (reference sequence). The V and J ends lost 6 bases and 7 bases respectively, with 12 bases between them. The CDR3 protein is CASSLTSGEKLFF. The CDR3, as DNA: TGTGCCAGCAGTTTGACTTCAGGTGAAAAACTGTTTTTT. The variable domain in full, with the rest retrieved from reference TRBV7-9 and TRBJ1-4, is DTGVSQNPRHKITKRGQNVTFRCDPISEHNRLYWYRQTLGQGPEFLTYFQNEAQLEKSRLLSDRFSAERPKGSFSTLEIQRTEQGDSAMYLCASSLTSGEKLFFGSGTQLSVL.

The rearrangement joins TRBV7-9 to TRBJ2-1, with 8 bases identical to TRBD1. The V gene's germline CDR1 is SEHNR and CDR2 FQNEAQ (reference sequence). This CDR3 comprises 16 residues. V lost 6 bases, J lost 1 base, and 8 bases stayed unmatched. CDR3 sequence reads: CASRVTGGRSYNEQFF. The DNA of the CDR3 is TGTGCCAGCAGGGTAACAGGGGGTCGATCCTACAATGAGCAGTTCTTC.

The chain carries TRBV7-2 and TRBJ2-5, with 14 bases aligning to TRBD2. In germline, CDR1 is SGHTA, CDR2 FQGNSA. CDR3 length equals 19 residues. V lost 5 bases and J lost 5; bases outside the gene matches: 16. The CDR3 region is CASSHPYTGLAGEFETQYF. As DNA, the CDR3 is TGTGCCAGCAGCCACCCATATACGGGACTAGCGGGAGAATTTGAGACCCAGTACTTC. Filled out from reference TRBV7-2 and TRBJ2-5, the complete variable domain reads GAGVSQSPSNKVTEKGKDVELRCDPISGHTALYWYRQSLGQGLEFLIYFQGNSAPDKSGLPSDRFSAERTGGSVSTLTIQRTQQEDSAVYLCASSHPYTGLAGEFETQYFGPGTRLLVL.